One and the same sample provided the 29 T cell receptor beta chains below, sequenced in a study of Ad26.COV2.S vaccination and SARS-CoV-2 variants. The treatment denotes: about 20 received Ad26.COV2.S at low or high dose, single or two shots; roughly five received placebo; per-sample allocation not given. Specimen acquisition occurred on day 63 following the initial vaccine or placebo injection. Profiling relied on immunoSEQ multiplex PCR, and the TCRdb table lists in-frame clones only, not all of them. Here the sample spans approximately 350,000 clones, 80% to 90% being singletons. Sequenced here: peripheral blood, sampled in a trial of Ad26.COV2.S vaccine versus placebo. The source is a person between 18 and 59 years old who received the Ad26.COV2.S COVID-19 vaccine or a placebo.

Remarks on this clone: This specimen includes other DNA sequences encoding the same CDR3. The chain combines TRBV4-3 with TRBJ2-5; no clear D gene. This CDR3 has 12 amino acids. Trimming removed 0 bases from V and 5 bases from J, with 4 bases in between. Germline V CDR1 and CDR2: LGHNA, YSLEER. In DNA form, the CDR3 reads TGCGCCAGCAGCCAAGAGGGGGAGACCCAGTACTTC. As protein: CASSQEGETQYF.

The rearrangement joins TRBV3-1 (or the pseudogene TRBV3-2) to TRBJ2-7; D gene ambiguous. The CDR3 loop spans 13 amino acids. The germline CDR1 and CDR2 sequences are LGHDT and YNNKEL (reference sequence). The V and J ends lost 0 bases and 6 bases respectively, with 9 bases between them. CDR3 bases: TGTGCCAGCAGCCAAGATGCCAGAGCCGAGCAGTACTTC. Amino acid sequence: CASSQDARAEQYF.

The genes are TRBV6-5 and TRBJ1-2; D call uncertain. This CDR3 contains 13 residues. Trimming removed 11 bases from V and 4 bases from J, with 17 bases in between. The germline CDR1 and CDR2 sequences are MNHEY and SVGAGI. CDR3 DNA sequence: TGTGCCGTTCGGCAGGCCGAAACCTATGGCTACACCTTC. This encodes CAVRQAETYGYTF.

The rearrangement uses TRBV13 and TRBJ1-2; 8 bases are shared with TRBD1. Germline CDR1 and CDR2: PRHDT and FYEKMQ (reference sequence). The CDR3 totals 13 residues. J lost 5 bases, V lost 5 bases, and 4 bases had no gene match. The CDR3 reads CASSLQGGYGYTF. The CDR3 DNA is TGTGCCAGCAGCCTACAGGGGGGTTATGGCTACACCTTC.

The V call is TRBV7-2, the J call TRBJ2-2, with 7 bases matching TRBD1. With 3 bases clipped from V and 0 bases from J, the junction kept 1 base outside the gene matches. This CDR3 contains 15 residues. From germline, CDR1 is SGHTA and CDR2 FQGNSA. This CDR3 reads CASSFQGANTGELFF. In DNA, the CDR3 is TGTGCCAGCAGCTTTCAGGGGGCGAACACCGGGGAGCTGTTTTTT.

This clone appeared a single time. This rearrangement joins TRBV6-2 or TRBV6-3 to TRBJ2-1; 8 bases agree with TRBD1. Germline loops: CDR1 MNHEY, CDR2 SVGEGT. CDR3 length: 15 residues. The V segment lost 6 bases and the J segment 4 bases; nucleotides outside the gene matches: 8. The CDR3 region has the DNA TGTGCCAGCAGATACGCGGGACAGGTATACAATGAGCAGTTCTTC. The encoded protein is CASRYAGQVYNEQFF.

The V gene is TRBV2, the J gene TRBJ1-5, with D unclear. There are 12 residues in the CDR3. CDR1 is SNHLY and CDR2 is FYNNEI in the germline V gene. Trimming removed 4 bases from V and 5 bases from J, with 6 bases in between. Here the CDR3 reads CASSAGHQPQHF. The CDR3 DNA sequence: TGTGCCAGCAGTGCGGGCCATCAGCCCCAGCATTTT.

V gene TRBV5-5 combines with J gene TRBJ2-1, with 8 bases matching TRBD1. CDR3 length: 14 amino acids. J was trimmed by 6 bases and V by 0 bases; bases with no gene match: 2. CDR1 and CDR2 from the germline V gene are SGHKS and YYEKEE (reference sequence). The CDR3 sequence is CASSLGTGPNEQFF. DNA of the CDR3: TGTGCCAGCAGCTTGGGGACAGGGCCCAATGAGCAGTTCTTC.

This clone has just one count. The chain recombines TRBV5-1 with TRBJ2-7, with 7 nucleotides matching TRBD1. Germline V gene lookup returns CDR1 SGHRS and CDR2 YFSETQ. Losses at the gene ends were 4 bases for V and 1 base for J; bases not matched to a gene: 5. The CDR3 has 14 amino acids. The CDR3 loop reads CASSPRDRSYEQYF. In DNA, the CDR3 is TGCGCCAGCAGCCCCCGGGACAGATCCTACGAGCAGTACTTC.

Remarks on this clone: The same CDR3 also results from other DNA sequences found in this sample. The chain combines TRBV6-5 with TRBJ2-7, with TRBD1 identical over 10 bases. Germline lookup yields CDR1 MNHEY and CDR2 SVGAGI. The ends lost 2 bases at V and 4 bases at J; junction bases unmatched: 2. The CDR3 runs 14 residues. CDR3 protein: CASSYRDRGYEQYF. The DNA of the CDR3 is TGTGCCAGCAGTTACCGGGACAGGGGATACGAGCAGTACTTC.

This chain connects TRBV27 to TRBJ1-6, with TRBD1 as a possible D gene (5 bases). This CDR3 comprises 16 residues. Germline V gene sequence: CDR1 MNHEY, CDR2 SMNVEV (reference sequence). Between the trimmed V and J ends, which lost 2 bases and 6 bases, there was a span of 14 bases. The DNA of the CDR3 is TGTGCCAGCAGTTTAAAGGGGCCGCTAACTAATTCACCCCTCCACTTT. Protein product: CASSLKGPLTNSPLHF.

This clone was counted a single time. CDR3 sequence: CASSHLGNTEAFF. The CDR3 nucleotides read TGCGCCAGCAGCCACTTAGGGAACACTGAAGCTTTCTTT. The chain uses TRBV4-3 and TRBJ1-1; D is uncertain. V lost 3 bases to trimming and J lost 1 base, with 6 bases between them. The CDR3 runs 13 residues. The germline gives CDR1 LGHNA, CDR2 YSLEER.

The chain has TRBV19 and TRBJ2-1; D not certain. Germline V gene sequence: CDR1 LNHDA, CDR2 SQIVND (reference sequence). The CDR3 is 13 residues long. V shed 6 bases and J shed 7 bases, with 13 bases lying between them. The CDR3 bases are TGTGCCAGTAGGCCAGAGGTGAAGAATGAGCAGTTCTTC. This translates into CASRPEVKNEQFF. Full variable domain (outside the CDR3, taken from reference TRBV19 and TRBJ2-1): DGGITQSPKYLFRKEGQNVTLSCEQNLNHDAMYWYRQDPGQGLRLIYYSQIVNDFQKGDIAEGYSVSREKKESFPLTVTSAQKNPTAFYLCASRPEVKNEQFFGPGTRLTVL.

This chain connects TRBV7-2 to TRBJ2-3; 14 bases align to TRBD2. The CDR3 spans 15 residues. CDR1 is SGHTA, CDR2 FQGNSA, per germline. J lost 7 bases, V lost 7 bases, and 7 bases had no gene match. Here the CDR3 reads CASTLTSGGANTQYF. The CDR3 DNA follows: TGTGCCAGCACTCTGACTAGCGGGGGGGCGAATACGCAGTATTTT.

Comments on this clone: Within the sample, other DNA sequences also encode this same CDR3. The V gene is TRBV12-5, the J gene TRBJ1-5; the D is unclear. The CDR3 is 13 residues long. Trimming removed 1 base at V and 0 bases at J, with 1 base between. CDR1 is LGHNT, CDR2 FRNRAP, per germline. The CDR3 here is CASGLGSNQPQHF. For the CDR3, the DNA is TGTGCTAGTGGTTTGGGTAGCAATCAGCCCCAGCATTTT.

CDR3 residues: CATSGRPNTEAFF. The CDR3 nucleotides read TGTGCCACCTCCGGACGGCCGAACACTGAAGCTTTCTTT. The V and J genes are TRBV6-5 and TRBJ1-1; no reliable D call. Trimming took 10 bases from V and 1 from J, leaving 13 bases between them. Per germline, CDR1 MNHEY and CDR2 SVGAGI. The CDR3 consists of 13 residues.

The chain combines TRBV2 with TRBJ2-1; TRBD2 aligns across 8 bases. The CDR3 consists of 16 residues. CDR1 and CDR2 (germline): SNHLY, FYNNEI. V gave up 5 bases and J gave up 0 bases; unmatched junction bases: 6. In DNA form, the CDR3 reads TGTGCCAGCAGTAGATTAGCGGGGAGCTCCTACAATGAGCAGTTCTTC. This codes for CASSRLAGSSYNEQFF.

The V call is TRBV7-9, the J call TRBJ1-2; no clear D gene. The germline V gene has CDR1 SEHNR and CDR2 FQNEAQ (reference sequence). This CDR3 is built from 12 residues. With 1 base removed from V and 3 bases from J, the gap between germline ends came to 3 bases. The DNA of the CDR3 is TGTGCCAGCAGCTTAGGGGACTATGGCTACACCTTC. It yields the protein CASSLGDYGYTF.

As for this clone: This likely traces to a read error, being one base from a far larger clone. CDR3 residues: CASSLDTEAFF. CDR3 DNA sequence: TGTGCCAGCAGCTTGGACACTGAAGCTTTCTTT. The chain couples TRBV11-2 to TRBJ1-1; D not resolved. V was clipped by 3 bases and J by 3 bases, with 2 bases between them. Per germline, CDR1 SGHAT and CDR2 FQNNGV. The CDR3 is 11 residues long.

The chain is built from TRBV6-2 or TRBV6-3 and TRBJ1-2; D gene unclear. CDR3 length: 13 residues. In germline, CDR1 is MNHEY, CDR2 SVGEGT. V was shortened by 5 bases and J by 5 bases, with 12 bases between the two germline ends. The CDR3 here is CASSRLGRYGYTF. The CDR3 DNA reads TGTGCCAGCAGTCGCCTTGGGAGGTATGGCTACACCTTC.

This chain links TRBV6-2 or TRBV6-3 with TRBJ1-2; D is undetermined. Per the germline V gene, CDR1 is MNHEY and CDR2 is SVGEGT. The CDR3 spans 14 residues. Trimming removed 2 bases at V and 4 bases at J, with 11 bases between. The CDR3 spells CASSYPIQIYGYTF. The CDR3 DNA is TGTGCCAGCAGTTACCCGATTCAAATCTATGGCTACACCTTC.

The rearrangement links TRBV6-2 or TRBV6-3 to TRBJ1-1; D unclear. V lost 4 bases and J 4 bases, leaving 10 bases between the germline ends. Germline loops: CDR1 MNHEY, CDR2 SVGEGT. There are 13 residues in the CDR3. The CDR3 spells CASSFGRVTEAFF. For the CDR3, the DNA is TGTGCCAGCAGTTTTGGCAGAGTCACTGAAGCTTTCTTT.

This clone came up a few times. The chain combines TRBV11-3 with TRBJ1-2, with 8 positions matching TRBD1. CDR1 is SGHNT and CDR2 is YENEEA in the germline V gene. V gave up 5 bases and J gave up 3 bases; unmatched junction bases: 20. The CDR3 is 19 residues long. The CDR3 nucleotides read TGTGCCAGCAGCCCAACGGGGTGGGCAGGGGGCCGGAGTGACTATGGCTACACCTTC. Translated, it gives CASSPTGWAGGRSDYGYTF.

The chain uses TRBV9 and TRBJ2-3; D is ambiguous. The length of the CDR3 is 14 residues. Per germline, CDR1 SGDLS and CDR2 YYNGEE. V was shortened by 3 bases and J by 3 bases, with 11 bases between the two germline ends. The CDR3 sequence: CASSDGQSTDTQYF. For the CDR3, the DNA is TGTGCCAGCAGCGATGGGCAGTCAACAGATACGCAGTATTTT.

This clone was observed a few times. The rearrangement uses TRBV6-5 and TRBJ1-4; possibly TRBD1 for D (5 bases). Trimming removed 6 bases from V and 0 bases from J, with 11 bases in between. The CDR3 contains 15 residues. The germline V gene encodes CDR1 MNHEY and CDR2 SVGAGI. CDR3 nucleotides: TGTGCCAGCAGATACGGGACGGCAACTAATGAAAAACTGTTTTTT. It yields the protein CASRYGTATNEKLFF.

This clone was observed once. V and J are TRBV19 and TRBJ1-5; 7 nucleotides agree with TRBD1. CDR3 length equals 13 residues. CDR1 and CDR2 (germline): LNHDA, SQIVND (reference sequence). The junction had 3 bases not matched to a gene; V was cut back by 5 bases and J by 5 bases. As DNA, the CDR3 is TGTGCCAGTAGTCGGACAGGAGATCAGCCCCAGCATTTT. This gives the protein CASSRTGDQPQHF.

The chain has TRBV5-1 and TRBJ2-1, with D unresolved. Germline CDR1 SGHRS, CDR2 YFSETQ. The CDR3 sequence is 13 residues long. The V end lost 0 bases, the J end lost 9 bases, and 10 bases lay between the germline ends. CDR3: CASSLVGIGEQFF. CDR3 in DNA: TGCGCCAGCAGCTTGGTGGGGATCGGTGAGCAGTTCTTC.

The chain couples TRBV9 to TRBJ2-3; D ambiguous. Trimming stripped 0 bases from V and 2 bases from J, with 10 bases between. Germline V gene sequence: CDR1 SGDLS, CDR2 YYNGEE. This CDR3 has 15 residues. For the CDR3, the DNA is TGTGCCAGCAGCGTAGATATGGATTTCACAGATACGCAGTATTTT. Its protein product is CASSVDMDFTDTQYF.

This rearrangement joins TRBV19 to TRBJ2-7; 11 bases match TRBD2. The V and J ends lost 3 bases and 4 bases, in that order; junction bases with no gene match: 2. The CDR3 consists of 14 residues. Germline V gene data show CDR1 as LNHDA and CDR2 as SQIVND (reference sequence). DNA of the CDR3: TGTGCCAGTAGTATCGGACTAGCGGGTTACGAGCAGTACTTC. Translation gives CASSIGLAGYEQYF. The whole variable domain, filled in from reference TRBV19 and TRBJ2-7, reads DGGITQSPKYLFRKEGQNVTLSCEQNLNHDAMYWYRQDPGQGLRLIYYSQIVNDFQKGDIAEGYSVSREKKESFPLTVTSAQKNPTAFYLCASSIGLAGYEQYFGPGTRLTVT.